Sequencing of this T cell receptor (beta chain) was carried out in a study of blood T cells in healthy people across ages. Study-wide context: Capture by template switching was about one barcoded beta molecule per two T cells. Broader study findings: The fall in TCR beta diversity per million T cells was roughly linear with age.

Next came a second PCR, run for about 7 to 12 cycles, which used a sample-barcoded 5' primer along with a J-beta primer mix. The template-switch adaptor, which had 12 random nucleotides, put a tag on each cDNA molecule. TCRdb reprocessed the 5' RACE reads via MiXCR and lists one record per CDR3 protein. This sample has about 1.1 million distinct CDR3 sequences; less than 45% occur once, and the top ten carry around 13%. This clonotype came up a few times. Its antigen is not identified. The CDR3 is 16 residues long. Germline CDR1 is MNHEY and CDR2 is SMNVEV (reference sequence). It was about 10 milliliters of peripheral blood that were drawn from each donor.

The sequence came from a man younger than 30 in good health. The chain employs TRBV27 and TRBJ2-1, with D unresolved. The J call could be wrong; TRBJ2-7 is a better fit for the DNA end. Source material: blood. In DNA form, the CDR3 reads TGTGCCAGCAGCCCATCATTGGGATTCTCCTACAATGAGCAGTACTTC. Amino acids: CASSPSLGFSYNEQYF.